One sample yielded the 10 T cell receptor beta chains listed below, sequenced in a study of T cell responses to AZD1222 COVID-19 vaccine. Data came from immunoSEQ multiplex PCR; TCRdb stores just in-frame clones and leaves some out. The table records about 160,000 clones, approximately 87% of them present only once. Specimen: peripheral blood, collected 28 days after the second AZD1222 dose. Receptors were obtained from an adult who received the AZD1222 COVID-19 vaccine.

V is TRBV5-6 and J is TRBJ2-1, with 8 bases fitting TRBD2. The V gene end was trimmed by 4 bases and the J gene end by 2 bases; junction bases not matched to a gene: 5. The CDR3 runs to 15 residues. Germline V gives CDR1 SGHDT, CDR2 YYEEEE. The CDR3: CASSPRGDPYNEQFF. CDR3 sequence (DNA): TGTGCCAGCAGCCCGCGGGGGGATCCCTACAATGAGCAGTTCTTC.

The chain uses TRBV7-8 and TRBJ2-2; 9 nucleotides agree with TRBD1. The V and J ends lost 5 bases and 6 bases, in that order; junction bases with no gene match: 7. The germline CDR1 and CDR2 sequences are SGHVS and FQNEAQ. This CDR3 region has 15 residues. This chain's CDR3 is CASSPDRGLSGELFF. DNA of the CDR3: TGTGCCAGCAGCCCGGACAGGGGCCTCTCCGGGGAGCTGTTTTTT. Variable domain in full (rest from reference TRBV7-8 and TRBJ2-2): GAGVSQSPRYKVAKRGQDVALRCDPISGHVSLFWYQQALGQGPEFLTYFQNEAQLDKSGLPSDRFFAERPEGSVSTLKIQRTQQEDSAVYLCASSPDRGLSGELFFGEGSRLTVL.

The chain joins TRBV19 to TRBJ2-2; 14 bases agree with TRBD2. Germline lookup yields CDR1 LNHDA and CDR2 SQIVND (reference sequence). CDR3 length equals 17 residues. Unmatched junction bases numbered 6, after V lost 5 bases and J lost 4 bases. CDR3 DNA: TGTGCCAGTAGTTCGGGACTAGCGGGGGCCATCACCGGGGAGCTGTTTTTT. Its protein product is CASSSGLAGAITGELFF.

The J gene is TRBJ1-2, the V gene TRBV7-9; possibly TRBD1 for D (6 bases). The CDR3 covers 14 residues. Per the germline V gene, CDR1 is SEHNR and CDR2 is FQNEAQ (reference sequence). V dropped 5 bases and J dropped 4 bases, with 14 bases sitting between them. CDR3 sequence reads: CASSRSGASYGYTF. CDR3 nucleotides: TGTGCCAGCAGCCGGTCGGGGGCGAGCTATGGCTACACCTTC.

The chain employs TRBV6-2 or TRBV6-3 and TRBJ2-1, with D perhaps matching TRBD1 (7 bases). Trimming took off 0 bases at V and 7 bases at J, with 19 bases between the two ends. The CDR3 length is 17 residues. CDR1 and CDR2 from the germline V gene are MNHEY and SVGEGT. The CDR3 DNA reads as TGTGCCAGCAGTTACTCGAGTTCCAGGGGGAGGACTAATGAGCAGTTCTTC. Its translation is CASSYSSSRGRTNEQFF.

This rearrangement joins TRBV6-4 to TRBJ2-2; D is perhaps TRBD1 (7 bases). Germline V gene sequence: CDR1 MRHNA, CDR2 SNTAGT. Trimming took 2 bases from V and 3 from J, leaving 10 bases between them. The CDR3 totals 15 residues. Here the CDR3 reads CASSDGGTDTGELFF. CDR3 nucleotides: TGTGCCAGCAGTGACGGGGGGACAGACACCGGGGAGCTGTTTTTT.

The chain uses TRBV6-5 and TRBJ1-2; D is possibly TRBD1 (5 bases). The CDR3 spans 12 residues. Germline loops: CDR1 MNHEY, CDR2 SVGAGI. V was shortened by 5 bases and J by 6 bases, with 10 bases between the two germline ends. The CDR3 region has the DNA TGTGCCAGCAGTCCTGGGGCTCATGGCTACACCTTC. It yields the protein CASSPGAHGYTF.

The J gene is TRBJ2-6, the V gene TRBV2, with 7 bases that match TRBD1. The CDR3 totals 17 residues. The V gene's germline CDR1 is SNHLY and CDR2 FYNNEI. V was clipped by 5 bases and J by 3 bases; unmatched bases: 10. As DNA, the CDR3 is TGTGCCAGCAGTAGTGGAGGCAGGGGGTTTGGGGCCAACGTCCTGACTTTC. Protein product: CASSSGGRGFGANVLTF.

V and J are TRBV6-5 and TRBJ2-7; 8 nucleotides line up with TRBD1. The CDR3 length is 16 residues. CDR1 and CDR2 from the germline V gene are MNHEY and SVGAGI. V shed 0 bases and J 2 bases; nucleotides not matched to a gene: 6. The CDR3 DNA sequence: TGTGCCAGCAGTTACTCGAAGGACAGGGTCGCCTACGAGCAGTACTTC. Translated: CASSYSKDRVAYEQYF.

The count of this clone is one. CDR3: CASSPFPGTGELFF. In nucleotides, the CDR3 is TGTGCCAGCAGTCCTTTCCCAGGAACCGGGGAGCTGTTTTTT. The V and J genes are TRBV6-5 and TRBJ2-2; D remains unclear. The CDR3 is 14 amino acids. Trimming took off 5 bases at V and 5 bases at J, with 12 bases between the two ends. Germline CDR1 MNHEY, CDR2 SVGAGI.